This T cell receptor (beta chain) was captured in a study of CD8 T cells in Susac syndrome. V was shortened by 4 bases and J by 6 bases, with 9 bases between the two germline ends. This CDR3 comprises 11 residues. Looked up from germline, CDR1 is SQVTM and CDR2 is ANQGSEA. With random hexamers, about 0.5 to 1 ug RNA was reverse transcribed. In TCRdb, the immunoSEQ multiplex PCR reads were re-called with MiXCR into one record per CDR3 protein. The table records approximately 180,000 distinct CDR3 sequences, 90% to 95% of them present only once. Sequences were obtained from CD4+ T cells from PBMCs. This clonotype originated in a human donor with multiple sclerosis. The chain uses TRBV29-1 and TRBJ1-1; D is unclear. CDR3 bases: TGCAGCGTTGCCGAAGGGCCTGAAGCTTTCTTT. Residues: CSVAEGPEAFF.